The present entry profiles one TCR beta chain with its context. The CDR3 length is 14 residues. Germline CDR1 SGHRS, CDR2 YFSETQ. The V segment lost 4 bases and the J segment 4 bases; nucleotides outside the gene matches: 7. The data were obtained in a study of T cell changes during pregnancy in multiple sclerosis. Produced via immunoSEQ multiplex PCR; TCRdb's table is partial and in-frame only. The table lists roughly 38,000 clones, around 90% of them singletons. The TCR was taken from a female donor in good health, enrolled as a control in a pregnancy study. J is TRBJ1-2 and V is TRBV5-1; TRBD1 aligns across 7 bases. The sequencing used peripheral blood, collected in the third trimester of pregnancy. The CDR3 here is CASSRDSTSYGYTF. DNA of the CDR3: TGCGCCAGCAGCCGGGACAGTACTTCCTATGGCTACACCTTC.